The clone carrying this TCR beta chain was recorded once. Its specificity is not known. The sample comes from a study of radiation and T cells in renal cell carcinoma. General study findings and limits: Top tumor clonotypes rose in blood 2 weeks post-radiation, then contracted.

This table comes from immunoSEQ multiplex PCR, and its TCRdb copy is limited to in-frame clones, with some not included. Of about 130,000 clones listed, around 84% were seen once; the top ten hold around 3%. Time point given: baseline pretreatment blood. Treatment: 15 Gy SBRT to primary tumor, nephrectomy 4 weeks later. Radiation-treated patients gave blood at baseline, week 2 and week 4. Trimming cost V 6 bases and J 0 bases, with 8 bases left between them. In germline, CDR1 is MNHEY, CDR2 SVGAGI. This CDR3 comprises 13 residues. The source material was blood, sampled from a patient whose treatment included radiotherapy and nephrectomy. This receptor was taken from a woman aged 60 to 75 with renal cell carcinoma. The chain carries TRBV6-5 and TRBJ1-2, with no clear D. CDR3 DNA sequence: TGTGCCAGCAGGCAGCCGCCTAACTATGGCTACACCTTC. It specifies CASRQPPNYGYTF.